Below are 25 T cell receptor beta chains sequenced from a single sample in a study of blood T cells in healthy people across ages. Primers used in a second PCR of about 6 to 11 cycles were a sample-barcoded 5' primer and a J-beta primer mix. TCRdb re-analysed the 5' RACE reads in MiXCR, keeping a single row per CDR3 protein. The table records under 950,000 distinct CDR3 sequences, about a fifth of them present only once. The sequenced sample consisted of blood. The receptor source for this set is a man aged 70 or older in good health.

V and J are TRBV10-3 and TRBJ2-7; 14 bases match TRBD2. After removal of 4 bases from V and 3 bases from J, the junction contained 5 bases not matched to a gene. This CDR3 spans 16 amino acids. Germline V CDR1 and CDR2: ENHRY, SYGVKD. The chain's CDR3 is CAISVGLAGENYEQYF. CDR3 sequence (DNA): TGTGCCATCAGTGTGGGACTAGCGGGGGAAAACTACGAGCAGTACTTC.

This clonotype has only a few counts. This rearrangement joins TRBV20-1 to TRBJ2-3, with TRBD1 identical over 7 bases. Trimming at V came to 3 bases and at J to 5 bases, leaving 11 bases not matched to a gene. From germline, CDR1 is DFQATT and CDR2 SNEGSKA (reference sequence). The CDR3 runs 15 residues. For the CDR3, the DNA is TGCAGTGCTAGGCTTGACAGGGTGCTCGGAGATACGCAGTATTTT. Translated: CSARLDRVLGDTQYF.

This chain joins TRBV7-6 and TRBJ2-3; 11 nucleotides line up with TRBD2. Germline V CDR1 and CDR2: SGHVS, FNYEAQ. After removal of 4 bases from V and 4 bases from J, the junction contained 4 bases not matched to a gene. CDR3 length: 15 residues. The CDR3 DNA sequence: TGTGCCAGCAGCTCACTAGCGGGGGCTTCAGATACGCAGTATTTT. It specifies CASSSLAGASDTQYF.

The table lists this clonotype with a few counts. The J gene is TRBJ2-3, the V gene TRBV20-1; 8 bases map to TRBD2. Germline CDR1 DFQATT, CDR2 SNEGSKA (reference sequence). Unmatched junction bases numbered 11, after V lost 0 bases and J lost 6 bases. This CDR3 spans 16 amino acids. CDR3 region: CSARDFAGGPSDTQYF. The CDR3, as DNA: TGCAGTGCTAGAGATTTCGCGGGAGGACCGTCCGATACGCAGTATTTT.

This clonotype was seen a handful of times. The V and J genes are TRBV5-1 and TRBJ2-1, with D perhaps being TRBD1 or TRBD2 (5 bases each). Trimming removed 5 bases at V and 5 bases at J, with 17 bases between. Germline CDR1 reads SGHRS; CDR2 reads YFSETQ. This CDR3 spans 15 amino acids. CDR3 sequence (DNA): TGCGCCAGCAGGCGAACGACAGTGCGGGACAATGAGCAGTTCTTC. As protein: CASRRTTVRDNEQFF.

The genes are TRBV4-1 and TRBJ2-6; no clear D gene. The CDR3 is made up of 18 amino acids. Germline V gene lookup returns CDR1 MGHRA and CDR2 YSYEKL. V lost 0 bases to trimming and J lost 0 bases, with 12 bases between them. CDR3 sequence reads: CASSQESSVLSGANVLTF. The CDR3 nucleotides are TGCGCCAGCAGCCAAGAATCGTCCGTCCTCTCTGGGGCCAACGTCCTGACTTTC.

The chain recombines TRBV3-1 with TRBJ2-5; TRBD2 aligns across 9 bases. The J call may be faulty, since TRBJ2-1 better matches the DNA end. Germline-derived CDR1 and CDR2 are LGHDT and YNNKEL (reference sequence). The CDR3 covers 15 residues. In DNA, the CDR3 is TGTGCCAGCAGCCAAGACAGCGGGGGGTGGAATGAGCAGTTCTTC. Its protein product is CASSQDSGGWNEQFF.

V and J are TRBV12-3 or TRBV12-4 and TRBJ2-5; D unclear. The better agreement between TRBJ2-1 and the DNA end casts doubt on the J call. The CDR3 spans 15 residues. Written as DNA, the CDR3 is TGTGCCAGCAGTTCCCGGCCGGCGGCTTACAATGAGCAGTTCTTC. Its translation: CASSSRPAAYNEQFF.

The genes are TRBV28 and TRBJ2-4; 9 bases agree with TRBD2. V dropped 2 bases and J dropped 0; count of bases not matched to a gene: 14. This CDR3 spans 20 amino acids. CDR1 and CDR2 from the germline V gene are MDHEN and SYDVKM. CDR3 DNA sequence: TGTGCCAGCAGTTTAGATAGCGGGGGTCTCCATGTTCTAGCCAAAAACATTCAGTACTTC. This encodes CASSLDSGGLHVLAKNIQYF.

The V and J genes are TRBV20-1 and TRBJ2-3; possibly TRBD1 for D (5 bases). CDR3 length equals 14 residues. Looked up from germline, CDR1 is DFQATT and CDR2 is SNEGSKA (reference sequence). The germline V and J ends were trimmed by 6 bases and 2 bases, with 15 bases remaining between them. In nucleotides, the CDR3 is TGCAGTGCCCCTCCTCAGGGTATCACAGATACGCAGTATTTT. This codes for CSAPPQGITDTQYF.

The chain is built from TRBV18 and TRBJ1-2; D is ambiguous. The germline V gene encodes CDR1 KGHSH and CDR2 LQKENI. This CDR3 has 14 residues. Trimming took off 1 base at V and 1 base at J, with 7 bases between the two ends. In DNA, the CDR3 is TGTGCCAGCTCACCACGCCGCGATAACTATGGCTACACCTTC. It translates to CASSPRRDNYGYTF. The full variable domain, completed using reference TRBV18 and TRBJ1-2, is NAGVMQNPRHLVRRRGQEARLRCSPMKGHSHVYWYRQLPEEGLKFMVYLQKENIIDESGMPKERFSAEFPKEGPSILRIQQVVRGDSAAYFCASSPRRDNYGYTFGSGTRLTVV.

The gene calls are TRBV12-3 or TRBV12-4 and TRBJ2-3, with D unresolved. Trimming left V 0 bases short and J 6 bases short, with 7 bases between. The CDR3 sequence is 13 residues long. As DNA, the CDR3 is TGTGCCAGCAGTTTAGCTAGGTGGGATACGCAGTATTTT. Encoded protein: CASSLARWDTQYF.

The chain carries TRBV4-1 and TRBJ2-3; TRBD1 is a possible D gene (5 bases). The V end lost 1 base, the J end lost 3 bases, and 11 bases lay between the germline ends. The CDR3 contains 15 residues. Germline values: CDR1 MGHRA, CDR2 YSYEKL. The CDR3 protein is CASSQGTGKTDTQYF. The CDR3 bases are TGCGCCAGCAGCCAAGGTACAGGAAAGACAGATACGCAGTATTTT.

The table lists this clonotype with a few counts. CDR3 residues: CASSSVGGHEQYF. The DNA of the CDR3 is TGTGCCAGCAGCTCAGTAGGGGGGCACGAGCAGTACTTC. The chain is built from TRBV7-2 and TRBJ2-5, with D perhaps assigned TRBD1 or TRBD2 (6 bases each). The DNA end lines up better with TRBJ2-7; the J call may be wrong. Germline V gene data show CDR1 as SGHTA and CDR2 as FQGNSA. This CDR3 is built from 13 residues.

This clonotype was counted between two and nine times. The V gene is TRBV4-1, the J gene TRBJ1-5; no definite D call. There are 14 residues in the CDR3. The germline V gene has CDR1 MGHRA and CDR2 YSYEKL. Between the trimmed V and J ends, which lost 0 bases and 9 bases, there was a span of 12 bases. The CDR3 loop reads CASSQDLLGSPQHF. CDR3 nucleotides: TGCGCCAGCAGCCAAGATTTATTAGGTTCGCCCCAGCATTTT.

The V call is TRBV6-4, the J call TRBJ2-2; possibly TRBD1 for D (5 bases). V lost 6 bases and J lost 6, with 11 bases in between. The CDR3 runs 13 residues. The germline gives CDR1 MRHNA, CDR2 SNTAGT. The CDR3 coding sequence is TGTGCCAGCAGCGCGACAGTTTCCGGGGAGCTGTTTTTT. It specifies CASSATVSGELFF.

This clonotype was seen a handful of times. The J gene is TRBJ2-5, the V gene TRBV12-3 or TRBV12-4; 12 bases are a match to TRBD2. The tail of the sequence fits TRBJ2-1 better, so the J call may be wrong. CDR3 length: 17 amino acids. CDR3 in amino acids: CASSAPNLAGGYNEQFF. Here the CDR3 DNA reads TGTGCCAGCAGTGCCCCGAACCTAGCGGGAGGGTACAATGAGCAGTTCTTC.

This clonotype has just a few counts. The chain employs TRBV28 and TRBJ2-1, with TRBD1 as a possible D gene (6 bases). This CDR3 comprises 14 residues. Trimming removed 2 bases at V and 7 bases at J, with 12 bases between. Germline CDR1 MDHEN, CDR2 SYDVKM. This chain's CDR3 is CASSLRIRGNEQFF. The DNA for the CDR3 is TGTGCCAGCAGTTTAAGGATCAGGGGAAATGAGCAGTTCTTC.

The CDR3 region is CASSLPGDLNQPQHF. CDR3 nucleotide sequence: TGTGCCAGCAGTTTACCAGGGGACCTCAATCAGCCCCAGCATTTT. This sequence joins TRBV12-3 or TRBV12-4 and TRBJ1-5; a possible D gene is TRBD1 (6 bases). Trimming shortened V by 2 bases and J by 3 bases, and 11 bases separated the two germline ends. The length of the CDR3 is 15 residues.

The genes are TRBV7-6 and TRBJ2-1, with 11 bases fitting TRBD2. This CDR3 is built from 16 residues. Germline V gene data show CDR1 as SGHVS and CDR2 as FNYEAQ. Losses at the gene ends were 5 bases for V and 5 bases for J; bases not matched to a gene: 8. Here the CDR3 reads CASSALLAGEDNEQFF. DNA for the CDR3: TGTGCCAGCAGCGCCTTACTAGCGGGAGAAGACAATGAGCAGTTCTTC.

This clonotype was detected only a few times. The rearrangement links TRBV20-1 to TRBJ2-2; TRBD1 matches at 10 bases. Germline CDR1 is DFQATT and CDR2 is SNEGSKA (reference sequence). Trimming at V came to 6 bases and at J to 2 bases, leaving 6 bases not matched to a gene. This CDR3 is built from 15 residues. CDR3 sequence: CSAYGDRGNTGELFF. The DNA for the CDR3 is TGCAGTGCCTACGGGGACAGGGGCAACACCGGGGAGCTGTTTTTT.

J is TRBJ2-4 and V is TRBV5-1, with a weak D call TRBD2 (6 bases). Trimming stripped 1 base from V and 4 bases from J, with 9 bases between. Germline V CDR1 and CDR2: SGHRS, YFSETQ. The CDR3 totals 14 residues. CDR3 amino acids: CASSLWGEKNIQYF. In DNA, the CDR3 is TGCGCCAGCAGCTTGTGGGGGGAGAAAAACATTCAGTACTTC. Variable domain in full (rest from reference TRBV5-1 and TRBJ2-4): KAGVTQTPRYLIKTRGQQVTLSCSPISGHRSVSWYQQTPGQGLQFLFEYFSETQRNKGNFPGRFSGRQFSNSRSEMNVSTLELGDSALYLCASSLWGEKNIQYFGAGTRLSVL.

The chain employs TRBV12-3 or TRBV12-4 and TRBJ2-1; no firm D call. There are 15 residues in the CDR3. With 5 bases removed from V and 0 bases from J, the gap between germline ends came to 11 bases. CDR3 loop: CASSPATYSYNEQFF. As DNA, the CDR3 is TGTGCCAGCAGTCCCGCCACGTACTCCTACAATGAGCAGTTCTTC.

This clonotype was counted only a few times. The chain has TRBV5-1 and TRBJ1-2; weak D call: TRBD1 (6 bases). Germline CDR1 SGHRS, CDR2 YFSETQ. Trimming shortened V by 2 bases and J by 4 bases, and 12 bases separated the two germline ends. This CDR3 has 14 amino acids. CDR3 protein: CASSLQGPGYGYTF. The CDR3 DNA sequence: TGCGCCAGCAGCTTACAGGGACCGGGCTATGGCTACACCTTC. Combining the CDR3 with reference TRBV5-1 and TRBJ1-2 gives the whole variable domain KAGVTQTPRYLIKTRGQQVTLSCSPISGHRSVSWYQQTPGQGLQFLFEYFSETQRNKGNFPGRFSGRQFSNSRSEMNVSTLELGDSALYLCASSLQGPGYGYTFGSGTRLTVV.

The V and J genes are TRBV25-1 and TRBJ2-1; D remains ambiguous. Germline V CDR1 and CDR2: MGHDK, SYGVNS. V lost 1 base to trimming and J lost 9 bases, with 10 bases between them. The CDR3 is 13 residues long. The CDR3 DNA reads TGTGCCAGCAGTGAATCCCCCTTTCCTGAGCAGTTCTTC. This gives the protein CASSESPFPEQFF.